This TCR beta chain is drawn from a study of T cells in Graves' hyperthyroidism and ophthalmopathy. This clonotype was counted many times. Germline CDR1 is KGHDR and CDR2 is SFDVKD. The CDR3 contains 17 residues. The V and J ends lost 5 bases and 2 bases respectively, with 19 bases between them. Amplified TCR beta CDR3 regions came from RNA transcripts. First-round RT-PCR of the TCR CDR3 relied on the HTBI primer set. One entry per CDR3 protein results from TCRdb running MiXCR on the multiplex PCR reads. Of approximately 640,000 distinct CDR3 sequences listed, around 16% are singletons. Sequenced sample: blood. The J gene is TRBJ2-3, the V gene TRBV24-1, with D possibly called TRBD1 or TRBD2 (6 bases each). The TCR comes from a woman aged 30 to 39 with Graves' hyperthyroidism. CDR3: CATSGVGKGGNTDTQYF. CDR3 nucleotides: TGTGCCACCAGTGGAGTGGGGAAGGGGGGTAACACAGATACGCAGTATTTT.